Each of the 24 T cell receptor beta chains below was sequenced from the same sample in a study of T cell responses to AZD1222 COVID-19 vaccine. The repertoire was sequenced with immunoSEQ multiplex PCR; TCRdb's copy has only in-frame clones and lacks some. Among around 130,000 clones listed, around 84% were seen once. This specimen consisted of peripheral blood, obtained on day 0 of AZD1222 vaccination. The receptors here all came from an adult in good health.

This sequence joins TRBV28 and TRBJ1-6, with D uncertain. From germline, CDR1 is MDHEN and CDR2 SYDVKM. This CDR3 spans 12 amino acids. With 7 bases removed from V and 8 bases from J, the gap between germline ends came to 9 bases. The CDR3 loop is CASNPRHSPLHF. CDR3 DNA sequence: TGTGCCAGCAATCCCCGGCATTCACCCCTCCACTTT.

The chain combines TRBV6-8 with TRBJ1-1, with D possibly being TRBD1 (5 bases). Germline CDR1 and CDR2: MNHGY and SAAAGT. V was shortened by 6 bases and J by 6 bases, with 17 bases between the two germline ends. CDR3 length: 14 amino acids. As DNA, the CDR3 is TGTGCCAGCAGCGAGGGACGCTGTGGTCCTGAAGCTTTCTTT. Amino acid sequence: CASSEGRCGPEAFF.

The chain couples TRBV30 to TRBJ2-1, with D tentatively TRBD2 (5 bases). The CDR3 covers 11 residues. Trimming shortened V by 2 bases and J by 6 bases, and 5 bases separated the two germline ends. Germline values: CDR1 GTSNPN, CDR2 SVGIG (reference sequence). This chain's CDR3 is CAWSLANEQFF. The CDR3 nucleotides read TGTGCCTGGAGTCTAGCCAATGAGCAGTTCTTC.

The chain couples TRBV6-5 to TRBJ2-1; D call uncertain. The CDR3 has 14 residues. Germline-derived CDR1 and CDR2 are MNHEY and SVGAGI. The V end was cut by 6 bases, the J end by 6 bases, with 15 bases between. In DNA form, the CDR3 reads TGTGCCAGCAGCGTATCGGGTCCTTTCAATGAGCAGTTCTTC. Encoded protein: CASSVSGPFNEQFF.

The chain carries TRBV12-3 or TRBV12-4 and TRBJ1-2, with D unclear. CDR3 size: 12 residues. Trimming cost V 6 bases and J 5 bases, with 10 bases left between them. In DNA, the CDR3 is TGTGCCAGCAGCCGGAGGACGTATGGCTACACCTTC. Its translation: CASSRRTYGYTF.

This chain connects TRBV5-1 to TRBJ2-2, with TRBD2 identical over 7 bases. Germline V CDR1 and CDR2: SGHRS, YFSETQ. V shed 5 bases, J shed 4 bases, and the junction held 8 bases outside the gene matches. This CDR3 has 15 amino acids. The CDR3 loop reads CASSQAGRATGELFF. In nucleotides, the CDR3 is TGCGCCAGCAGTCAAGCGGGGCGGGCCACCGGGGAGCTGTTTTTT.

The gene calls are TRBV19 and TRBJ2-3; no firm D call. V dropped 3 bases and J dropped 5 bases, with 3 bases sitting between them. Germline V gene sequence: CDR1 LNHDA, CDR2 SQIVND (reference sequence). The length of the CDR3 is 11 residues. CDR3 loop: CASSIQDTQYF. For the CDR3, the DNA is TGTGCCAGTAGTATCCAAGATACGCAGTATTTT.

This rearrangement joins TRBV10-3 to TRBJ1-3; D gene unclear. The CDR3 totals 14 residues. V lost 0 bases to trimming and J lost 2 bases, with 5 bases between them. Germline CDR1 reads ENHRY; CDR2 reads SYGVKD. Here the CDR3 DNA reads TGTGCCATCAGTGAGTCCTCCGCTGGAAACACCATATATTTT. Amino acids: CAISESSAGNTIYF.

The J gene is TRBJ2-7, the V gene TRBV12-5; D uncertain. Trimming removed 8 bases at V and 0 bases at J, with 20 bases between. Germline values: CDR1 LGHNT, CDR2 FRNRAP. The CDR3 runs 16 residues. CDR3 amino acids: CASPLSFQESSYEQYF. In nucleotides, the CDR3 is TGTGCTAGTCCCCTCTCGTTTCAGGAGAGCTCCTACGAGCAGTACTTC.

The V call is TRBV28, the J call TRBJ2-7; 8 positions agree with TRBD1. Germline assignment: CDR1 MDHEN and CDR2 SYDVKM. The CDR3 consists of 14 residues. The V gene end was trimmed by 5 bases and the J gene end by 3 bases; junction bases not matched to a gene: 6. The CDR3: CASSLAGTGYEQYF. The CDR3, as DNA: TGTGCCAGCAGTCTCGCCGGGACAGGCTACGAGCAGTACTTC. Variable domain in full (rest from reference TRBV28 and TRBJ2-7): DVKVTQSSRYLVKRTGEKVFLECVQDMDHENMFWYRQDPGLGLRLIYFSYDVKMKEKGDIPEGYSVSREKKERFSLILESASTNQTSMYLCASSLAGTGYEQYFGPGTRLTVT.

As to this clone: A junction end diverges from the germline sequence, so it may reflect a read error. The chain joins TRBV7-3 to TRBJ2-1; D is undetermined. This CDR3 is built from 14 residues. Germline V gene data show CDR1 as SGHTA and CDR2 as FQGTGA. In DNA form, the CDR3 reads TGTGCCAGCAGCTTAAGTGCCTCCCACAATGAGCAGTTCTTC. This translates into CASSLSASHNEQFF.

The rearrangement uses TRBV11-1 and TRBJ1-6; a weak D match, TRBD1 (5 bases). Trimming stripped 1 base from V and 10 bases from J, with 14 bases between. Germline V gene data show CDR1 as SGHAT and CDR2 as FQDESV (reference sequence). The CDR3 runs 15 residues. DNA for the CDR3: TGTGCCAGCAGCTTAGGTCGACAGACCTACTCACCCCTCCACTTT. Residues: CASSLGRQTYSPLHF.

The V call is TRBV5-4, the J call TRBJ2-1; the D gene is possibly TRBD2 (6 bases). The CDR3 sequence is 14 residues long. V dropped 2 bases and J dropped 6 bases, with 12 bases sitting between them. Germline V gene sequence: CDR1 SGHNT, CDR2 YYREEE (reference sequence). This CDR3 is CASSFRLVGNEQFF. The CDR3 bases are TGTGCCAGCAGCTTTCGACTAGTCGGCAATGAGCAGTTCTTC.

This clone was detected only once. The CDR3 sequence is CASKLRGSGNTIYF. CDR3 in DNA: TGTGCCAGCAAATTGAGGGGCTCTGGAAACACCATATATTTT. This chain links TRBV7-2 with TRBJ1-3; perhaps TRBD1 as D (5 bases). The V end lost 7 bases, the J end lost 0 bases, and 10 bases lay between the germline ends. The length of the CDR3 is 14 residues. Germline V gene lookup returns CDR1 SGHTA and CDR2 FQGNSA. Filled out from reference TRBV7-2 and TRBJ1-3, the complete variable domain reads GAGVSQSPSNKVTEKGKDVELRCDPISGHTALYWYRQSLGQGLEFLIYFQGNSAPDKSGLPSDRFSAERTGGSVSTLTIQRTQQEDSAVYLCASKLRGSGNTIYFGEGSWLTVV.

The genes are TRBV5-1 and TRBJ2-6; 7 bases match TRBD1. From germline, CDR1 is SGHRS and CDR2 YFSETQ. The CDR3 totals 15 residues. After removal of 7 bases from V and 0 bases from J, the junction contained 4 bases not matched to a gene. CDR3 region: CASQGVISGANVLTF. The CDR3 DNA reads TGCGCCAGCCAGGGGGTGATCTCTGGGGCCAACGTCCTGACTTTC.

This chain connects TRBV11-3 to TRBJ2-1, with D perhaps being TRBD1 or TRBD2 (7 bases each). V was clipped by 6 bases and J by 5 bases, with 17 bases between them. This CDR3 is built from 15 residues. From germline, CDR1 is SGHNT and CDR2 YENEEA. CDR3 in DNA: TGTGCCAGCAGTGGGAGGGGGCTTGGGGACAATGAGCAGTTCTTC. It codes for CASSGRGLGDNEQFF.

J is TRBJ1-5 and V is TRBV14, with unresolved D. This CDR3 region has 14 residues. Germline V gene data show CDR1 as SGHDN and CDR2 as FVKESK. V lost 10 bases, J lost 4 bases, and 17 bases lay in between. CDR3 nucleotides: TGTGCCAACCCCCATGGAGAGGTAAATCAGCCCCAGCATTTT. It yields the protein CANPHGEVNQPQHF. The variable domain in full, with the rest retrieved from reference TRBV14 and TRBJ1-5, is EAGVTQFPSHSVIEKGQTVTLRCDPISGHDNLYWYRRVMGKEIKFLLHFVKESKQDESGMPNNRFLAERTGGTYSTLKVQPAELEDSGVYFCANPHGEVNQPQHFGDGTRLSIL.

V and J are TRBV18 and TRBJ2-1; D assignment may be TRBD1 or TRBD2 (6 bases each). This CDR3 comprises 13 residues. The V and J ends lost 0 bases and 8 bases respectively, with 8 bases between them. Germline assignment: CDR1 KGHSH and CDR2 LQKENI. CDR3 DNA: TGTGCCAGCTCACCACCGAGGGGGGATGAGCAGTTCTTC. Amino acid sequence: CASSPPRGDEQFF.

The chain employs TRBV2 and TRBJ1-2; D ambiguous. The germline V and J ends were trimmed by 2 bases and 5 bases, with 12 bases remaining between them. The V gene's germline CDR1 is SNHLY and CDR2 FYNNEI. This CDR3 is built from 14 residues. CDR3 sequence reads: CASSEPGRGYGYTF. As DNA, the CDR3 is TGTGCCAGCAGTGAACCTGGACGGGGATATGGCTACACCTTC.

The rearrangement joins TRBV19 to TRBJ1-1, with D unresolved. The CDR3 is 14 amino acids. The V gene's germline CDR1 is LNHDA and CDR2 SQIVND (reference sequence). The V gene lost 3 bases and the J gene lost 1 base, with 9 bases spanning the gap. The CDR3 region is CASSIWDKNTEAFF. The CDR3 coding sequence is TGTGCCAGTAGTATCTGGGATAAGAACACTGAAGCTTTCTTT.

This clone has just one count. The chain joins TRBV10-3 to TRBJ2-1, with 8 bases aligning to TRBD2. The CDR3 is 16 residues long. The V segment lost 0 bases and the J segment 6 bases; nucleotides outside the gene matches: 7. Germline CDR1 is ENHRY and CDR2 is SYGVKD. The CDR3 DNA sequence: TGTGCCATCAGTGAGTCAGCGGGAGTGGGTGGCAATGAGCAGTTCTTC. Its translation is CAISESAGVGGNEQFF.

The chain couples TRBV21-1 to TRBJ2-3; TRBD1 is taken as the D call from the table, unchecked against the DNA. TRBV21-1 is a listed pseudogene. This CDR3 comprises 16 residues. This chain's CDR3 is CASSNEGQGVEDTQYF. The DNA of the CDR3 is TGTGCCAGCAGCAACGAAGGACAGGGGGTTGAAGATACGCAGTATTTT.

The J gene is TRBJ1-1, the V gene TRBV15; weak D call: TRBD1 (6 bases). There are 15 residues in the CDR3. V was cut by 3 bases and J by 4 bases, with 15 bases left in between. Germline V gives CDR1 LNHNV, CDR2 YYDKDF (reference sequence). The CDR3 DNA follows: TGTGCCACCAGCAGGGCACCCAAGGGGGGCACTGAAGCTTTCTTT. This gives the protein CATSRAPKGGTEAFF.

CDR3 amino acids: CASTPFLMNTEAFF. As DNA, the CDR3 is TGTGCCAGCACCCCCTTTCTCATGAACACTGAAGCTTTCTTT. This chain links TRBV7-6 with TRBJ1-1; D gene ambiguous. Trimming left V 7 bases short and J 0 bases short, with 12 bases between. From germline, CDR1 is SGHVS and CDR2 FNYEAQ. The CDR3 is 14 residues long.